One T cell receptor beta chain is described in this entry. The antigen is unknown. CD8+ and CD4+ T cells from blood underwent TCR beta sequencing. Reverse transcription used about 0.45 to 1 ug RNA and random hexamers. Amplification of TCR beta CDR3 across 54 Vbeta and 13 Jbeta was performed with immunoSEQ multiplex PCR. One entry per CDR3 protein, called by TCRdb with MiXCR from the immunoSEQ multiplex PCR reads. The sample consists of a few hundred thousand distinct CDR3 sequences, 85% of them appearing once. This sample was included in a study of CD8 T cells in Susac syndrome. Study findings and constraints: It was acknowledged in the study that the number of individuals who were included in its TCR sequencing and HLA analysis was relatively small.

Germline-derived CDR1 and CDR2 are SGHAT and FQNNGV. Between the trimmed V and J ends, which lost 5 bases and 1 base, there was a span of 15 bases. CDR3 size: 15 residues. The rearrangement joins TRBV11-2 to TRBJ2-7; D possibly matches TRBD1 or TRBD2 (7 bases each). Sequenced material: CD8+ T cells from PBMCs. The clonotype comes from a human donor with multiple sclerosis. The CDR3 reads CASSLTGGQSYEQYF. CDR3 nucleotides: TGTGCCAGCAGCCTTACGGGGGGACAGTCCTACGAGCAGTACTTC.